The source of this T cell receptor (beta chain) is a study of regulatory T cells in long-lasting Graves disease. Study-wide context: Recently diagnosed Graves' patients had received antithyroid drugs for under 3 months.

As for time point: newly diagnosed GD, antithyroid drugs for less than 3 months. Making the TCR library involved RNA that had been extracted from PBMCs. The patients were drawn from one endocrinology department in Xi'an, China. The CDR3 length is 16 residues. V lost 6 bases and J lost 0, with 14 bases in between. CDR1 SEHNR and CDR2 FQNEAQ come from the germline V gene (reference sequence). Assembly of TCR beta libraries relied on iRepertoire HTBI primers together with Arm-PCR of CDR3 regions. One entry per CDR3 protein results from TCRdb running MiXCR on the multiplex PCR reads. The sample lists over 200,000 distinct CDR3 sequences; approximately 20% were seen once. This same sample was also part of a study on T cells in Graves' hyperthyroidism and ophthalmopathy. This second study notes: HTBI primers were employed in a first-round RT-PCR of the TCR CDR3.

The receptor comes from a woman under 40 with Graves disease. J is TRBJ2-2 and V is TRBV7-9; D is uncertain. Specimen: peripheral blood mononuclear cells (PBMCs), collected at new diagnosis, from a patient treated with antithyroid drugs. CDR3 amino acids: CASSPALTANTGELFF. The CDR3 bases are TGTGCCAGCAGTCCTGCCTTGACCGCGAACACCGGGGAGCTGTTTTTT.